This T cell receptor beta chain was captured in a study of blood T cell repertoires in COVID-19. Looking at the study overall: Samples taken during acute and convalescent COVID-19 were collected in the United States, Italy and Spain. The cDNA or gDNA used as material had been derived from T cells, B-cell-depleted T cells, or PBMCs.

Germline-derived CDR1 and CDR2 are SQVTM and ANQGSEA. Trimming removed 2 bases from V and 0 bases from J, with 10 bases in between. The length of the CDR3 is 15 residues. Per the study methods: Reference gene primer amplification in the assay estimated nucleated cell counts. Clones were sequenced by immunoSEQ multiplex PCR, and TCRdb holds only the in-frame ones, with some missing. V, J and clone size were drawn from that table, and D and trimming were deduced from the DNA. The sample consists of fewer than 90,000 clones, about nine tenths of them appearing once. The TCR comes from a man aged 25 to 40 with acute or convalescent COVID-19. V gene TRBV29-1 combines with J gene TRBJ2-2; D is possibly TRBD1 (6 bases). The sequencing input was peripheral blood. In DNA form, the CDR3 reads TGCAGCGTTGAATGGGGACACGCGAACACCGGGGAGCTGTTTTTT. Amino acids: CSVEWGHANTGELFF.